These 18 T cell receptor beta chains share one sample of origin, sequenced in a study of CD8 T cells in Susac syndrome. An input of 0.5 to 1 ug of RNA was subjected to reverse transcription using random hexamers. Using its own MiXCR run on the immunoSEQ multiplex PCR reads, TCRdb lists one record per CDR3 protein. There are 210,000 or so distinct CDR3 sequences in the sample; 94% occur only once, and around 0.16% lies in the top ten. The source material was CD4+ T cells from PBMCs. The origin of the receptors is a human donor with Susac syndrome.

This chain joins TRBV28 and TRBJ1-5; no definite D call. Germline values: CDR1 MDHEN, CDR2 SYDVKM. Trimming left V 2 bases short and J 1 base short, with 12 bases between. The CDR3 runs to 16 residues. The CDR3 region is CASSLSGDESNQPQHF. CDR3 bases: TGTGCCAGCAGTTTAAGTGGGGATGAAAGCAATCAGCCCCAGCATTTT.

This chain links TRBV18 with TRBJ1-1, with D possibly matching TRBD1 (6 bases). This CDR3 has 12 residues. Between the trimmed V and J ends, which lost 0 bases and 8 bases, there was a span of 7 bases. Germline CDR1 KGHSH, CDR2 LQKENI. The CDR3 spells CASSPPGTEAFF. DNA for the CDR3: TGTGCCAGCTCACCACCTGGGACAGAAGCTTTCTTT.

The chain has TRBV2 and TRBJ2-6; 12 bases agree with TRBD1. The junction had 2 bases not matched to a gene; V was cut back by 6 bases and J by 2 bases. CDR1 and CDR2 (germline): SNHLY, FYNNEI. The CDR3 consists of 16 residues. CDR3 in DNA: TGTGCCAGCAGAGGGACAGGGGGCGCTGGGGCCAACGTCCTGACTTTC. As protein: CASRGTGGAGANVLTF.

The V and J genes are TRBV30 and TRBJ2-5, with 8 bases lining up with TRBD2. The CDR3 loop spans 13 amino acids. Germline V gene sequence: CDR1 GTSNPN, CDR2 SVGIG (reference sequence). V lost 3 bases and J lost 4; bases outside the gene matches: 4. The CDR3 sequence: CAWRDLAGETQYF. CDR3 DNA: TGTGCCTGGAGGGATCTAGCGGGAGAGACCCAGTACTTC.

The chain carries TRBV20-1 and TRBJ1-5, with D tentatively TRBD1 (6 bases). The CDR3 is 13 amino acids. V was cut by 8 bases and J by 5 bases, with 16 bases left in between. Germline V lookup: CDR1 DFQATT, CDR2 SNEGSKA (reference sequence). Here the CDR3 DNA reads TGCAGTACAACAACAGGGACGGATCAGCCCCAGCATTTT. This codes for CSTTTGTDQPQHF.

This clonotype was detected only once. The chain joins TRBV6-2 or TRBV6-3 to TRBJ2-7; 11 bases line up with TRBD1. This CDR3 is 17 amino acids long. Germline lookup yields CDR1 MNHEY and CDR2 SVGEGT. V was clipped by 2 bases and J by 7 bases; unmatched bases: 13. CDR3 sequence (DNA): TGTGCCAGCAGTTACACACCAGGACAGGGGGCGAGACGAGAGCAGTACTTC. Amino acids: CASSYTPGQGARREQYF.

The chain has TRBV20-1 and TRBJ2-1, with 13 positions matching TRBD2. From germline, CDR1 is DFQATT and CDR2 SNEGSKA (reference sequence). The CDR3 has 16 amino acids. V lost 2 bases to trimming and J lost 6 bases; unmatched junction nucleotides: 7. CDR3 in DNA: TGCAGTGCTAGATATATGACTAGCGGGGGGCCCAATGAGCAGTTCTTC. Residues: CSARYMTSGGPNEQFF.

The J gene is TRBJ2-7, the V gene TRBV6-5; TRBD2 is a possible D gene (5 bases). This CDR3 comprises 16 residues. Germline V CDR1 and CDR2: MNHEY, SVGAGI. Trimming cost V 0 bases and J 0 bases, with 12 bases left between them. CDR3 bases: TGTGCCAGCAGTTACTCCCTGAGGGATTCCTCCTACGAGCAGTACTTC. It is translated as CASSYSLRDSSYEQYF.

The CDR3 coding sequence is TGTGCCAGCGCTGTTCTCCGGGACAGAGATACTGAAGCTTTCTTT. It translates to CASAVLRDRDTEAFF. This rearrangement joins TRBV4-2 to TRBJ1-1, with TRBD1 identical over 7 bases. After removal of 8 bases from V and 5 bases from J, the junction contained 14 bases not matched to a gene. The CDR3 has 15 amino acids. Germline assignment: CDR1 LGHNA and CDR2 YNFKEQ.

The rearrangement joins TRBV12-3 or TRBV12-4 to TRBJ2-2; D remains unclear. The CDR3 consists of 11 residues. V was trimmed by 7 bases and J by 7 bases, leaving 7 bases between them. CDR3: CASKRSGELFF. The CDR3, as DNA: TGTGCCAGCAAACGGAGCGGGGAGCTGTTTTTT.

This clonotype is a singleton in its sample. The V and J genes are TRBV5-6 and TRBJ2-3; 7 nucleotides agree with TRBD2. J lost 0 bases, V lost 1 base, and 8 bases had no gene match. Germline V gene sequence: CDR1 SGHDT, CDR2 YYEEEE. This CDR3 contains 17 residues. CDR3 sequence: CASSLFVASGSTDTQYF. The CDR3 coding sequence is TGTGCCAGCAGCTTGTTCGTGGCTAGCGGAAGCACAGATACGCAGTATTTT.

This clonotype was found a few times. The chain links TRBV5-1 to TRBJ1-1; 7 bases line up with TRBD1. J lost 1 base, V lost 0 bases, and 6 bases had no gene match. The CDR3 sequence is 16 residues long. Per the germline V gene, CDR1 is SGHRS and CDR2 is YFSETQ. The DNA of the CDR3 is TGCGCCAGCAGCTTGGAAGGGACAGCAGAGAACACTGAAGCTTTCTTT. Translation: CASSLEGTAENTEAFF.

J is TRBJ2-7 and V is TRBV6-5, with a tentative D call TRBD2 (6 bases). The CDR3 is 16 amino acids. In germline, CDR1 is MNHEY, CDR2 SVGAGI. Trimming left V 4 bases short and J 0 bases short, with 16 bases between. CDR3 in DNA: TGTGCCAGCAGTTCCTGGGGGGACGGCGGCTCCTACGAGCAGTACTTC. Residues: CASSSWGDGGSYEQYF.

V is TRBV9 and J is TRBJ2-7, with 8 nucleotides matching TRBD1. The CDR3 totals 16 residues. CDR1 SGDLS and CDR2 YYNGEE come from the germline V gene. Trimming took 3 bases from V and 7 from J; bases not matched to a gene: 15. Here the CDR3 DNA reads TGTGCCAGCAGCGGCAGGGGGCAGAACCGATTAATGGAGCAGTACTTC. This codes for CASSGRGQNRLMEQYF. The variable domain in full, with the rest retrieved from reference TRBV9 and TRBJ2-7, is DSGVTQTPKHLITATGQRVTLRCSPRSGDLSVYWYQQSLDQGLQFLIQYYNGEERAKGNILERFSAQQFPDLHSELNLSSLELGDSALYFCASSGRGQNRLMEQYFGPGTRLTVT.

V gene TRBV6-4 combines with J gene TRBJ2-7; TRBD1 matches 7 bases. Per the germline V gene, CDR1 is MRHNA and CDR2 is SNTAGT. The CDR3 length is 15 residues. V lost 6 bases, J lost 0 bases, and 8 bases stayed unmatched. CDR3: CASRPRGPNSYEQYF. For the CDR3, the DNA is TGTGCCAGCAGGCCTAGGGGGCCAAACTCCTACGAGCAGTACTTC.

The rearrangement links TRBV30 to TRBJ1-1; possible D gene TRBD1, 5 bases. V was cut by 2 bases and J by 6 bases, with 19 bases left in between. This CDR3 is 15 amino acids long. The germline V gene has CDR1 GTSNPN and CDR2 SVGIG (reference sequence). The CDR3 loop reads CAWSLRGRRKPEAFF. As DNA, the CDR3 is TGTGCCTGGAGTCTTCGGGGACGGAGGAAACCTGAAGCTTTCTTT.

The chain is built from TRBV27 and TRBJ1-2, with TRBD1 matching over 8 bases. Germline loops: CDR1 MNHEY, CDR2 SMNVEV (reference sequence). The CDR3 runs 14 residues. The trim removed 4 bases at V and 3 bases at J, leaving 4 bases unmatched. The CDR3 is CASSSGQGDYGYTF. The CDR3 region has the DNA TGTGCCAGCAGTTCCGGACAGGGCGACTATGGCTACACCTTC.

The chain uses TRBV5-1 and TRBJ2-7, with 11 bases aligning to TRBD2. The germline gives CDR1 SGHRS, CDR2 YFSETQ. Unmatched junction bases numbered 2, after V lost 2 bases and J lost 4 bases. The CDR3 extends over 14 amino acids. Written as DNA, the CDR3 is TGCGCCAGCAGCTTTACTAGCGGGGGTTACGAGCAGTACTTC. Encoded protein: CASSFTSGGYEQYF.